This entry lists 18 T cell receptor beta chains sequenced from one sample in a study of shared clonotypes between healthy human individuals. Method: immunoSEQ multiplex PCR; TCRdb's copy keeps in-frame clones and lacks some. This sample has over 95,000 clones, with about 63% found just once. The sample taken for sequencing was memory CD8+ T cells sorted from blood. The subset was: CD45RO+ cells pooled with CCR7-negative TemRA cells. The source is a woman aged 25 to 45 in good health.

This clone turned up a few times. This chain uses TRBV28 with TRBJ2-1; 8 positions agree with TRBD2. Germline V lookup: CDR1 MDHEN, CDR2 SYDVKM. CDR3 size: 16 residues. Unmatched junction bases numbered 12, after V lost 7 bases and J lost 4 bases. The CDR3 reads CASTRDGLAAYNEQFF. CDR3 nucleotide sequence: TGTGCCAGCACAAGGGATGGACTAGCAGCATACAATGAGCAGTTCTTC.

This clone was detected ten times or more. V and J are TRBV9 and TRBJ2-7, with 10 bases aligning to TRBD2. The J segment lost 4 bases and the V segment lost 3 bases, leaving 7 bases of the junction unmatched. The CDR3 loop spans 15 amino acids. Germline CDR1 is SGDLS and CDR2 is YYNGEE. Here the CDR3 DNA reads TGTGCCAGCAGCGAAACCGGGACTAGCGATTACGAGCAGTACTTC. This codes for CASSETGTSDYEQYF.

This clone has a single count. The V gene is TRBV5-1, the J gene TRBJ2-5; 8 nucleotides line up with TRBD1. V dropped 3 bases and J dropped 4; count of bases not matched to a gene: 8. This CDR3 has 15 amino acids. Germline loops: CDR1 SGHRS, CDR2 YFSETQ. CDR3 bases: TGCGCCAGCAGCTACAGGACAGGGCATCGAGAGACCCAGTACTTC. Translation: CASSYRTGHRETQYF.

This clone was seen only once. The rearrangement uses TRBV7-9 and TRBJ2-2; TRBD2 matches at 14 bases. Looked up from germline, CDR1 is SEHNR and CDR2 is FQNEAQ (reference sequence). The junction had 4 bases not matched to a gene; V was cut back by 4 bases and J by 6 bases. This CDR3 contains 16 residues. The CDR3 here is CASSSLTSGRAGELFF. As DNA, the CDR3 is TGTGCCAGCAGCTCCCTGACTAGCGGGAGGGCCGGGGAGCTGTTTTTT. Supplemented by reference TRBV7-9 and TRBJ2-2, the full variable domain reads DTGVSQNPRHKITKRGQNVTFRCDPISEHNRLYWYRQTLGQGPEFLTYFQNEAQLEKSRLLSDRFSAERPKGSFSTLEIQRTEQGDSAMYLCASSSLTSGRAGELFFGEGSRLTVL.

The J gene is TRBJ2-7, the V gene TRBV6-5; possibly TRBD1 for D (5 bases). Germline V gene data show CDR1 as MNHEY and CDR2 as SVGAGI. The V end was cut by 4 bases, the J end by 0 bases, with 10 bases between. The CDR3 is made up of 14 amino acids. The CDR3 loop is CASSSRQNSYEQYF. Written as DNA, the CDR3 is TGTGCCAGCAGTTCTCGACAGAACTCCTACGAGCAGTACTTC.

The chain uses TRBV21-1 and TRBJ1-1; TRBD1, the table's D call, lacks a check against the DNA. TRBV21-1 is given as a pseudogene. The CDR3 length is 17 residues. DNA of the CDR3: TGTGCCAGCAGCAAACACGGACAGGGGGCCCCGAACACTGAAGCTTTCTTT. Encoded protein: CASSKHGQGAPNTEAFF.

This rearrangement joins TRBV6-1 to TRBJ1-1, with D unclear. V lost 8 bases and J lost 8, with 9 bases in between. The CDR3 runs to 10 residues. Germline values: CDR1 MNHNS, CDR2 SASEGT. CDR3 sequence: CASGFTEAFF. CDR3 nucleotides: TGTGCCAGCGGGTTTACAGAAGCTTTCTTT.

This clone was detected only once. This rearrangement joins TRBV29-1 to TRBJ2-1; no clear D. Germline-derived CDR1 and CDR2 are SQVTM and ANQGSEA. V was cut by 7 bases and J by 2 bases, with 12 bases left in between. The CDR3 extends over 13 amino acids. The CDR3 region is CSAATHPYNEQFF. As DNA, the CDR3 is TGCAGCGCCGCGACTCACCCCTACAATGAGCAGTTCTTC.

V usage is TRBV4-2 and J usage is TRBJ2-6; D might be TRBD1 (6 bases). V lost 0 bases and J 4 bases, leaving 10 bases between the germline ends. CDR1 and CDR2 (germline): LGHNA, YNFKEQ. The CDR3 is made up of 16 amino acids. The CDR3 is CASSQDEGVGANVLTF. Written as DNA, the CDR3 is TGTGCCAGCAGCCAAGATGAGGGGGTCGGGGCCAACGTCCTGACTTTC.

In its sample, this clone was seen many times. The rearrangement links TRBV28 to TRBJ1-2, with 7 positions matching TRBD1. V gave up 5 bases and J gave up 5 bases; unmatched junction bases: 8. There are 14 residues in the CDR3. Per the germline V gene, CDR1 is MDHEN and CDR2 is SYDVKM. CDR3 DNA: TGTGCCAGCAGTGGACAGGCCAACTTTTATGGCTACACCTTC. It codes for CASSGQANFYGYTF.

This rearrangement joins TRBV6-1 to TRBJ2-5; either TRBD1 or TRBD2 may supply D (7 bases each). Trimming shortened V by 3 bases and J by 4 bases, and 12 bases separated the two germline ends. There are 14 residues in the CDR3. CDR1 and CDR2 from the germline V gene are MNHNS and SASEGT. In nucleotides, the CDR3 is TGTGCCAGCAGTGATGGCAGGGGGGGAGAGACCCAGTACTTC. Its translation: CASSDGRGGETQYF.

The chain has TRBV5-1 and TRBJ2-1, with 9 bases lining up with TRBD2. V trimming: 2 bases; J trimming: 4 bases; junction bases outside the gene matches: 4. The CDR3 spans 15 residues. CDR1 and CDR2 (germline): SGHRS, YFSETQ. The CDR3 here is CASSLGSGGYNEQFF. The DNA of the CDR3 is TGCGCCAGCAGCTTAGGTAGCGGGGGATACAATGAGCAGTTCTTC.

The chain uses TRBV2 and TRBJ2-4; the match to TRBD2 covers 7 bases. Germline CDR1 SNHLY, CDR2 FYNNEI. The junction had 9 bases not matched to a gene; V was cut back by 0 bases and J by 7 bases. The CDR3 consists of 16 residues. In DNA form, the CDR3 reads TGTGCCAGCAGTGAAGCGCGGACTAGGGGTGCGAACATTCAGTACTTC. This codes for CASSEARTRGANIQYF.

A single count supports this clone. The V and J genes are TRBV15 and TRBJ1-5, with D uncertain. Germline values: CDR1 LNHNV, CDR2 YYDKDF (reference sequence). The CDR3 covers 13 residues. Trimming pared 5 bases from V and 7 bases from J, leaving 12 bases between. As DNA, the CDR3 is TGTGCCACCAGCCGGGCGAGAAGGCAGCCCCAGCATTTT. This encodes CATSRARRQPQHF. Filled out from reference TRBV15 and TRBJ1-5, the complete variable domain reads DAMVIQNPRYQVTQFGKPVTLSCSQTLNHNVMYWYQQKSSQAPKLLFHYYDKDFNNEADTPDNFQSRRPNTSFCFLDIRSPGLGDTAMYLCATSRARRQPQHFGDGTRLSIL.

V usage is TRBV2 and J usage is TRBJ1-2; D is undetermined. Trimming removed 9 bases from V and 4 bases from J, with 27 bases in between. The CDR3 spans 17 residues. Germline V gene lookup returns CDR1 SNHLY and CDR2 FYNNEI. Here the CDR3 reads CARETVLKSAVFYGYTF. The CDR3 bases are TGTGCCAGAGAGACGGTCCTAAAGAGCGCTGTTTTCTATGGCTACACCTTC. The variable domain in full, with the rest retrieved from reference TRBV2 and TRBJ1-2, is EPEVTQTPSHQVTQMGQEVILRCVPISNHLYFYWYRQILGQKVEFLVSFYNNEISEKSEIFDDQFSVERPDGSNFTLKIRSTKLEDSAMYFCARETVLKSAVFYGYTFGSGTRLTVV.

This sequence joins TRBV2 and TRBJ1-2; 8 positions agree with TRBD1. The germline V gene has CDR1 SNHLY and CDR2 FYNNEI. V shed 4 bases, J shed 3 bases, and the junction held 13 bases outside the gene matches. The CDR3 is 17 residues long. CDR3 residues: CASSGRDRLGPYYGYTF. In DNA, the CDR3 is TGTGCCAGCAGTGGCCGGGACAGGTTGGGGCCTTACTATGGCTACACCTTC.

The V gene is TRBV10-1, the J gene TRBJ2-7; the D gene is possibly TRBD1 (5 bases). Germline CDR1 WNHNN, CDR2 SYGVQD (reference sequence). The CDR3 totals 13 residues. Trimming took off 6 bases at V and 6 bases at J, with 15 bases between the two ends. CDR3 nucleotides: TGCGCCAGCAGCAGGGAAGTGGTAGGCGAGCAGTACTTC. Encoded protein: CASSREVVGEQYF.

The chain joins TRBV18 to TRBJ2-7; TRBD1 might be the D (5 bases). Per the germline V gene, CDR1 is KGHSH and CDR2 is LQKENI. The CDR3 loop spans 16 amino acids. Trimming cost V 2 bases and J 3 bases, with 17 bases left between them. The CDR3 loop reads CASSPSKGVVVYEQYF. The DNA of the CDR3 is TGTGCCAGCTCACCATCTAAAGGGGTTGTTGTCTACGAGCAGTACTTC.